This T cell receptor (beta chain) was found in a study of cytomegalovirus exposure and HLA in healthy donors. Study in general: The roughly 120 validation repertoires, a later analysis reported, used the same platform as the roughly 730 repertoires from the first cohort.

This table comes from immunoSEQ multiplex PCR, and its TCRdb copy is limited to in-frame clones, with some not included. The sample holds tens of thousands of clones, more than 85% seen once. CDR3 size: 13 residues. Germline CDR1 is MNHEY and CDR2 is SVGAGI. The V gene lost 6 bases and the J gene lost 4 bases, with 12 bases spanning the gap. The sample taken for sequencing was PBMCs. This chain links TRBV6-5 with TRBJ1-2, with D perhaps TRBD1 (6 bases). The clonotype comes from a woman younger than 35 in good health and CMV-seropositive. The DNA of the CDR3 is TGTGCCAGCAGAACCGGGACACCCTATGGCTACACCTTC. Amino acid sequence: CASRTGTPYGYTF.